A selection of T cell receptor beta chains follows, all from one sample in a study of OX40 agonist ivuxolimab in advanced cancers. The protocol was immunoSEQ multiplex PCR, while the TCRdb copy is restricted to in-frame clones and leaves out a portion. The profile shows 50,000 to 65,000 clones, approximately 90% of them singletons. The source was CD4+ or CD8+ T cells sorted from blood, collected in a trial of the OX40 agonist ivuxolimab. Every receptor here comes from an adult with an advanced solid tumor such as melanoma, head and neck, liver or kidney cancer. Both conserved end residues are part of each CDR3. A D gene is named only where the DNA matches it firmly. Size is omitted from some rows. Given values are once, few, many or a class for expanded clones.

d_gene: TRBD1
v_gene: TRBV11-2
j_gene: TRBJ1-2
abundance: .
len: 18
CDR3aa: CASSPAHAGTRGYYGYTF
CDR3nt: TGTGCCAGCAGCCCGGCCCATGCTGGTACCAGGGGGTACTATGGCTACACCTTC

d_gene: TRBD2
v_gene: TRBV6-6
j_gene: TRBJ2-5
abundance: .
len: 15
CDR3aa: CASSYSTSGQETQYF
CDR3nt: TGTGCCAGCAGTTACTCGACTAGCGGGCAAGAGACCCAGTACTTC

d_gene: .
v_gene: TRBV5-1
j_gene: TRBJ2-3
abundance: .
len: 13
CDR3aa: CASSLQGADTQYF
CDR3nt: TGCGCCAGCAGCTTGCAAGGGGCAGATACGCAGTATTTT

d_gene: .
v_gene: TRBV19
j_gene: TRBJ2-4
abundance: .
len: 17
CDR3aa: CASSFLDFPLAKNIQYF
CDR3nt: TGTGCCAGTAGCTTTTTGGATTTCCCACTAGCCAAAAACATTCAGTACTTC

d_gene: TRBD2
v_gene: TRBV27
j_gene: TRBJ2-3
abundance: .
len: 16
CDR3aa: CASSGTSGNRTDTQYF
CDR3nt: TGTGCCAGCAGTGGGACTAGCGGGAACCGCACAGATACGCAGTATTTT

d_gene: TRBD2
v_gene: TRBV5-6
j_gene: TRBJ2-1
abundance: .
len: 16
CDR3aa: CASSPQREISYNEQFF
CDR3nt: TGTGCCAGCAGCCCCCAGCGGGAGATCTCCTACAATGAGCAGTTCTTC

d_gene: .
v_gene: TRBV21-1
j_gene: TRBJ2-7
abundance: once
len: 11
CDR3aa: CASSARYEQYF
CDR3nt: TGTGCCAGCAGCGCGCGATACGAGCAGTACTTC

d_gene: TRBD1
v_gene: TRBV19
j_gene: TRBJ1-2
abundance: .
len: 11
CDR3aa: CASRTGNGYTF
CDR3nt: TGTGCCAGCAGGACAGGGAATGGCTACACCTTC

d_gene: .
v_gene: TRBV28
j_gene: TRBJ1-2
abundance: .
len: 13
CDR3aa: CASRTGVEYGYTF
CDR3nt: TGTGCCAGCAGGACGGGGGTTGAATATGGCTACACCTTC

d_gene: .
v_gene: TRBV14
j_gene: TRBJ1-2
abundance: .
len: 18
CDR3aa: CASSQNTLRAGLGYGYTF
CDR3nt: TGTGCCAGCAGCCAAAACACCCTTCGGGCCGGATTGGGCTATGGCTACACCTTC

d_gene: TRBD1
v_gene: TRBV12-5
j_gene: TRBJ1-5
abundance: .
len: 16
CDR3aa: CASGLVLTGGSQPQHF
CDR3nt: TGTGCTAGTGGTTTGGTACTAACAGGGGGCAGTCAGCCCCAGCATTTT

d_gene: TRBD1
v_gene: TRBV28
j_gene: TRBJ1-3
abundance: .
len: 15
CDR3aa: CASRSGQGKGNTIYF
CDR3nt: TGTGCCAGCAGATCGGGACAGGGGAAAGGAAACACCATATATTTT

d_gene: TRBD1
v_gene: TRBV10-3
j_gene: TRBJ1-6
abundance: once
len: 14
CDR3aa: CAIRPGTGDSPLHF
CDR3nt: TGTGCCATCAGACCCGGGACAGGGGATTCACCCCTCCACTTT

d_gene: .
v_gene: TRBV7-9
j_gene: TRBJ2-7
abundance: .
len: 15
CDR3aa: CASSSPRDFRGEQYF
CDR3nt: TGTGCCAGCAGCTCTCCGAGGGACTTTAGAGGCGAGCAGTACTTC

d_gene: .
v_gene: TRBV6-1
j_gene: TRBJ2-7
abundance: .
len: 12
CDR3aa: CASSVNSYEQYF
CDR3nt: TGTGCCAGCAGTGTAAACTCCTACGAGCAGTACTTC

d_gene: .
v_gene: TRBV9
j_gene: TRBJ1-2
abundance: .
len: 15
CDR3aa: CASSVVGTLGGGYTF
CDR3nt: TGTGCCAGCAGCGTAGTTGGGACCTTAGGCGGCGGCTACACCTTC

d_gene: .
v_gene: TRBV10-3
j_gene: TRBJ1-4
abundance: .
len: 14
CDR3aa: CAIAGQGPNEKLFF
CDR3nt: TGTGCCATCGCCGGACAAGGCCCTAATGAAAAACTGTTTTTT

d_gene: .
v_gene: TRBV7-9
j_gene: TRBJ2-3
abundance: .
len: 13
CDR3aa: CASSPRTADTQYF
CDR3nt: TGTGCCAGCAGCCCCCGAACAGCTGATACGCAGTATTTT

d_gene: TRBD1
v_gene: TRBV6-1
j_gene: TRBJ2-5
abundance: few
len: 14
CDR3aa: CASSGRGNQETQYF
CDR3nt: TGTGCCAGCAGTGGCAGGGGGAACCAAGAGACCCAGTACTTC

d_gene: .
v_gene: TRBV30
j_gene: TRBJ1-3
abundance: .
len: 17
CDR3aa: CAWSVWGRPKSGNTIYF
CDR3nt: TGTGCCTGGAGTGTTTGGGGACGGCCCAAATCTGGAAACACCATATATTTT

d_gene: .
v_gene: TRBV27
j_gene: TRBJ1-4
abundance: .
len: 16
CDR3aa: CASSPADPTRGEKLFF
CDR3nt: TGTGCCAGCAGTCCCGCCGATCCCACCCGGGGGGAAAAACTGTTTTTT

d_gene: TRBD1
v_gene: TRBV7-9
j_gene: TRBJ2-7
abundance: .
len: 17
CDR3aa: CASSLNPLQGRSYEQYF
CDR3nt: TGTGCCAGCAGCTTAAACCCCCTACAGGGGCGGTCCTACGAGCAGTACTTC

d_gene: .
v_gene: TRBV19
j_gene: TRBJ2-7
abundance: few
len: 12
CDR3aa: CASSIPFDEQYF
CDR3nt: TGTGCCAGTAGTATTCCCTTTGACGAGCAGTACTTC

d_gene: TRBD1
v_gene: TRBV5-1
j_gene: TRBJ1-4
abundance: .
len: 15
CDR3aa: CASSWDSPTNEKLFF
CDR3nt: TGCGCCAGCAGCTGGGACAGCCCAACTAATGAAAAACTGTTTTTT

d_gene: TRBD2
v_gene: TRBV6-1
j_gene: TRBJ2-1
abundance: .
len: 14
CDR3aa: CASSDPQLAGAQFF
CDR3nt: TGTGCCAGCAGTGACCCTCAACTAGCGGGAGCACAGTTCTTC

d_gene: .
v_gene: TRBV11-2
j_gene: TRBJ2-7
abundance: once
len: 15
CDR3aa: CASSLNRLGLGEQYF
CDR3nt: TGTGCCAGCAGCTTAAACAGGTTGGGGTTGGGAGAGCAGTACTTC

d_gene: .
v_gene: TRBV5-1
j_gene: TRBJ2-7
abundance: .
len: 11
CDR3aa: CASSTSYEQYF
CDR3nt: TGCGCCAGCAGCACCTCCTACGAGCAGTACTTC

d_gene: TRBD1
v_gene: TRBV27
j_gene: TRBJ2-7
abundance: .
len: 14
CDR3aa: CASRRQGSSYEQYF
CDR3nt: TGTGCCAGCAGAAGACAGGGGAGTTCCTACGAGCAGTACTTC

d_gene: TRBD2
v_gene: TRBV10-3
j_gene: TRBJ2-2
abundance: .
len: 15
CDR3aa: CAIRTSGSNTGELFF
CDR3nt: TGTGCCATCAGGACTAGCGGGAGTAACACCGGGGAGCTGTTTTTT

d_gene: .
v_gene: TRBV5-1
j_gene: TRBJ2-2
abundance: .
len: 15
CDR3aa: CASTSSATNTGELFF
CDR3nt: TGCGCCAGCACTTCTAGCGCTACGAACACCGGGGAGCTGTTTTTT

d_gene: TRBD1
v_gene: TRBV4-1
j_gene: TRBJ2-7
abundance: .
len: 15
CDR3aa: CASSRGTGKSYEQYF
CDR3nt: TGCGCCAGCAGCCGGGGGACAGGGAAATCCTACGAGCAGTACTTC

d_gene: TRBD1
v_gene: TRBV5-1
j_gene: TRBJ2-3
abundance: .
len: 15
CDR3aa: CASSLGQGSTDTQYF
CDR3nt: TGCGCCAGCAGCTTGGGACAGGGGAGCACAGATACGCAGTATTTT

d_gene: TRBD2
v_gene: TRBV18
j_gene: TRBJ2-3
abundance: .
len: 16
CDR3aa: CASSLRLAGVTDTQYF
CDR3nt: TGTGCCAGCTCACTCAGACTAGCGGGCGTTACAGATACGCAGTATTTT

d_gene: .
v_gene: TRBV27
j_gene: TRBJ1-1
abundance: once
len: 14
CDR3aa: CASSLQGANTEAFF
CDR3nt: TGTGCCAGCAGTTTACAAGGGGCGAACACTGAAGCTTTCTTT

d_gene: .
v_gene: TRBV2
j_gene: TRBJ2-5
abundance: .
len: 14
CDR3aa: CASKPGTAQETQYF
CDR3nt: TGTGCCAGCAAACCCGGGACTGCGCAAGAGACCCAGTACTTC

d_gene: .
v_gene: TRBV4-1
j_gene: TRBJ1-5
abundance: .
len: 14
CDR3aa: CASSQSTGYGPQHF
CDR3nt: TGCGCCAGCAGCCAGTCAACAGGGTATGGGCCCCAGCATTTT

d_gene: .
v_gene: TRBV7-2
j_gene: TRBJ2-3
abundance: few
len: 11
CDR3aa: CASSFTDTQYF
CDR3nt: TGTGCCAGCAGCTTCACAGATACGCAGTATTTT

d_gene: .
v_gene: TRBV28
j_gene: TRBJ1-1
abundance: .
len: 15
CDR3aa: CASSPRPPGNTEAFF
CDR3nt: TGTGCCAGCAGTCCCCGACCCCCTGGGAACACTGAAGCTTTCTTT

d_gene: .
v_gene: TRBV6-1
j_gene: TRBJ1-1
abundance: .
len: 13
CDR3aa: CASSPSWNTEAFF
CDR3nt: TGTGCCAGCAGTCCCTCTTGGAACACTGAAGCTTTCTTT

d_gene: .
v_gene: TRBV30
j_gene: TRBJ2-1
abundance: .
len: 14
CDR3aa: CASLRGGSYNEQFF
CDR3nt: TGTGCCTCCCTAAGGGGGGGGTCCTACAATGAGCAGTTCTTC

d_gene: .
v_gene: TRBV28
j_gene: TRBJ1-2
abundance: .
len: 13
CDR3aa: CASSSTNGYGYTF
CDR3nt: TGTGCCAGCAGTTCCACAAACGGCTATGGCTACACCTTC

d_gene: .
v_gene: TRBV5-4
j_gene: TRBJ1-4
abundance: .
len: 14
CDR3aa: CASSLSATNEKLFF
CDR3nt: TGTGCCAGCAGCTTGAGCGCAACTAATGAAAAACTGTTTTTT

d_gene: TRBD2
v_gene: TRBV6-1
j_gene: TRBJ2-3
abundance: .
len: 13
CDR3aa: CASSEALAGQQYF
CDR3nt: TGTGCCAGCAGTGAAGCACTAGCGGGGCAGCAGTATTTT

d_gene: TRBD2
v_gene: TRBV6-4
j_gene: TRBJ2-3
abundance: .
len: 14
CDR3aa: CASSPLAGVATQYF
CDR3nt: TGTGCCAGCAGTCCACTAGCGGGAGTGGCTACGCAGTATTTT

d_gene: .
v_gene: TRBV18
j_gene: TRBJ2-7
abundance: once
len: 15
CDR3aa: CASSPNRDGAYEQYF
CDR3nt: TGTGCCAGCTCACCGAACCGGGACGGAGCCTACGAGCAGTACTTC

d_gene: .
v_gene: TRBV11-3
j_gene: TRBJ1-1
abundance: .
len: 13
CDR3aa: CASSRTANTEAFF
CDR3nt: TGTGCCAGCAGCCGGACAGCGAACACTGAAGCTTTCTTT

d_gene: .
v_gene: TRBV28
j_gene: TRBJ2-2
abundance: .
len: 12
CDR3aa: CASSFSLGELFF
CDR3nt: TGTGCCAGCAGTTTCTCGCTGGGGGAGCTGTTTTTT

d_gene: TRBD1
v_gene: TRBV10-3
j_gene: TRBJ1-5
abundance: .
len: 14
CDR3aa: CAIIIGQGNQPQHF
CDR3nt: TGTGCCATCATAATCGGACAGGGGAATCAGCCCCAGCATTTT

d_gene: .
v_gene: TRBV27
j_gene: TRBJ1-1
abundance: .
len: 13
CDR3aa: CASKELARQEAFF
CDR3nt: TGTGCCAGCAAGGAATTGGCACGACAGGAAGCTTTCTTT

d_gene: .
v_gene: TRBV5-5
j_gene: TRBJ1-1
abundance: .
len: 13
CDR3aa: CASSLGVLDGAFF
CDR3nt: TGTGCCAGCAGCTTGGGGGTACTCGATGGAGCTTTCTTT

d_gene: .
v_gene: TRBV27
j_gene: TRBJ1-6
abundance: .
len: 13
CDR3aa: CASSLEANSPLHF
CDR3nt: TGTGCCAGCAGTTTGGAAGCAAATTCACCCCTCCACTTT

d_gene: .
v_gene: TRBV4-2
j_gene: TRBJ2-6
abundance: once
len: 19
CDR3aa: CASSPQILAEWDGANVLTF
CDR3nt: TGTGCCAGCAGCCCCCAGATTCTGGCTGAATGGGACGGGGCCAACGTCCTGACTTTC

d_gene: .
v_gene: TRBV19
j_gene: TRBJ2-2
abundance: .
len: 12
CDR3aa: CASSVLIGELFF
CDR3nt: TGTGCCAGTAGTGTTCTAATCGGGGAGCTGTTTTTT